This entry lists 5 T cell receptor beta chains sequenced from one sample in a study of PD-L1 blockade in urothelial cancer. The time point: pretreatment peripheral blood. TCRdb's copy holds only in-frame clones and misses some; the assay was immunoSEQ multiplex PCR. The repertoire holds tens of thousands of clones, with around 89% as singletons. The sequenced sample was PBMCs, obtained around atezolizumab (anti-PD-L1) treatment. These receptors were taken from a woman older than 75 with urothelial cancer.

J is TRBJ1-1 and V is TRBV19; the D gene is possibly TRBD1 (5 bases). Germline V gene sequence: CDR1 LNHDA, CDR2 SQIVND (reference sequence). The CDR3 runs to 12 residues. The V end was cut by 3 bases, the J end by 8 bases, with 10 bases between. This chain's CDR3 is CASSIFGQEAFF. CDR3 DNA: TGTGCCAGTAGTATTTTCGGACAAGAAGCTTTCTTT.

V is TRBV7-2 and J is TRBJ2-7, with D perhaps matching TRBD1 (6 bases). V lost 1 base and J 5 bases, leaving 9 bases between the germline ends. The germline gives CDR1 SGHTA, CDR2 FQGNSA. This CDR3 is built from 13 residues. CDR3 sequence reads: CASSLVGQNEQYF. CDR3 nucleotide sequence: TGTGCCAGCAGCTTAGTCGGACAGAACGAGCAGTACTTC.

The rearrangement uses TRBV25-1 and TRBJ2-2, with 10 nucleotides matching TRBD2. This CDR3 is 15 amino acids long. CDR1 and CDR2 from the germline V gene are MGHDK and SYGVNS. V shed 5 bases and J 7 bases; nucleotides not matched to a gene: 7. CDR3 DNA sequence: TGTGCCAGCAGTCGTGCGCTAGCGGGAGACGGGGAGCTGTTTTTT. This gives the protein CASSRALAGDGELFF.

The chain links TRBV27 to TRBJ2-7; TRBD2 is a possible D gene (6 bases). CDR3 size: 17 residues. Trimming took off 3 bases at V and 2 bases at J, with 20 bases between the two ends. Germline lookup yields CDR1 MNHEY and CDR2 SMNVEV (reference sequence). CDR3 coding DNA: TGTGCCAGCAGTTTCGGGATTCTTGGGACTGGGGCCTACGAGCAGTACTTC. Protein product: CASSFGILGTGAYEQYF.

In this sample, this clone turned up once. The J gene is TRBJ1-1, the V gene TRBV5-6, with 8 bases identical to TRBD1. Germline loops: CDR1 SGHDT, CDR2 YYEEEE. This CDR3 spans 15 amino acids. The V and J ends lost 6 bases and 1 base, in that order; junction bases with no gene match: 8. The CDR3, as DNA: TGTGCCAGCACTATACGACAGGGGAGGAACACTGAAGCTTTCTTT. This encodes CASTIRQGRNTEAFF.